This is a list of T cell receptor beta chains from one sample in a study of monozygotic twins with inflammatory bowel disease. No DNA is given; TCRdb re-called the 5' RACE reads and lists each CDR3 protein once. The table lists about 160,000 distinct CDR3 sequences, with around 2.8% in the top ten. Sequenced: blood. These receptors originate from a human donor with ulcerative colitis or Crohn's disease, or a healthy co-twin of an affected twin (not recorded which). Both conserved end residues are part of each CDR3.

v_gene	j_gene	CDR3aa
TRBV7-2	TRBJ1-1	CASSSGTPNTEAFF
TRBV13	TRBJ2-7	CASRSGVSYEQYF
TRBV7-7	TRBJ1-2	CASSNPGTAPYGYTF
TRBV18	TRBJ2-6	CASSPPSGMANVLTF
TRBV27	TRBJ2-3	CASRPGGRDTQYF
TRBV11-2	TRBJ2-3	CASSFRGAGGTDTQYF
TRBV7-9	TRBJ2-7	CASSLIVRDRFYEQYF
TRBV18	TRBJ1-1	CASSPVETTEAFF
TRBV28	TRBJ2-2	CASSPGPRPGELFF
TRBV11-1	TRBJ2-3	CASSLAVGVAGGPLSDTQYF
TRBV6-1	TRBJ2-3	CASSPRGTSGPTDTQYF
TRBV12-3/TRBV12-4	TRBJ1-2	CASSKPPGAGYTF
TRBV12-3/TRBV12-4	TRBJ1-2	CASSGFGPRAVYGYTF
TRBV11-2	TRBJ2-2	CASRGNTGELFF
TRBV20-1	TRBJ1-2	CSARVGAGYTF
TRBV12-3/TRBV12-4	TRBJ2-1	CASSLALRDRLYNEQFF
TRBV10-3	TRBJ2-1	CAISSWTSGSYNEQFF
TRBV7-8	TRBJ2-1	CASSPGGGTRANEQFF
TRBV7-2	TRBJ2-7	CASRQPGQGTHEQYF
TRBV20-1	TRBJ2-2	CSARSRGNTGELFF
TRBV4-2	TRBJ2-4	CASSQAQVEIGIQYF
TRBV6-1	TRBJ2-6	CASSVGGINVLTF
TRBV5-1	TRBJ2-3	CASSLGDRETQYF
TRBV18	TRBJ2-7	CASSPTNGRLYEQYF
TRBV25-1	TRBJ1-5	CASSQTGGPSNQPQHF
TRBV11-2	TRBJ2-1	CASSYRLAGVYNEQFF
TRBV6-2/TRBV6-3	TRBJ1-5	CASRAAAGSNQPQHF
TRBV12-3/TRBV12-4	TRBJ2-4	CASYDGTLAKNIQYF
TRBV25-1	TRBJ2-1	CASKGREEYNEQFF
TRBV12-3/TRBV12-4	TRBJ2-7	CASSDRGGYEQYF
TRBV4-2	TRBJ2-1	CASSSLAGGPGEQFF
TRBV19	TRBJ2-1	CASSTPDYRPNEQFF
TRBV10-3	TRBJ1-1	CAISEYTNTEAFF
TRBV5-1	TRBJ2-2	CASSLERSGTIKHGELFF
TRBV12-3/TRBV12-4	TRBJ2-4	CASRKGQVENIQYF
TRBV20-1	TRBJ1-5	CSAPRTNSNQPQHF
TRBV6-1	TRBJ1-1	CASMVQNTEAFF
TRBV9	TRBJ2-3	CASSVSVDLLADTQYF
TRBV7-2	TRBJ2-3	CASSPWGTTDTQYF
TRBV19	TRBJ2-1	CASSSEAGAYNEQFF
TRBV5-1	TRBJ2-1	CASSLGLAGGEQFF
TRBV4-3	TRBJ2-7	CASSREWQRSYEQYF
TRBV29-1	TRBJ2-3	CSAINTGTSGRATQYF
TRBV20-1	TRBJ1-6	CSPQGADDSPLHF
TRBV19	TRBJ1-5	CASSPPHRVDQPQHF
TRBV24-1	TRBJ2-3	CATSDQRGYTPDTQYF
TRBV12-3/TRBV12-4	TRBJ2-7	CASSSGLAGAYEQYF
TRBV10-3	TRBJ2-7	CAISDMTGSSYEQYF
TRBV5-4	TRBJ2-2	CASSLPKEPGELFF
TRBV12-3/TRBV12-4	TRBJ2-3	CASSFITGTGSTDTQYF
TRBV5-1	TRBJ2-3	CASSGAGQGAADTQYF
TRBV28	TRBJ2-2	CASSLPGTGTGELFF
TRBV5-1	TRBJ2-1	CASSLRTGGNEQFF
TRBV7-3	TRBJ2-5	CASSNMGGPRETQYF
TRBV28	TRBJ2-5	CASRREETQYF
TRBV20-1	TRBJ2-7	CSASQGAVLAVNYEQYF
TRBV30	TRBJ2-1	CAWSVKRIGQFF